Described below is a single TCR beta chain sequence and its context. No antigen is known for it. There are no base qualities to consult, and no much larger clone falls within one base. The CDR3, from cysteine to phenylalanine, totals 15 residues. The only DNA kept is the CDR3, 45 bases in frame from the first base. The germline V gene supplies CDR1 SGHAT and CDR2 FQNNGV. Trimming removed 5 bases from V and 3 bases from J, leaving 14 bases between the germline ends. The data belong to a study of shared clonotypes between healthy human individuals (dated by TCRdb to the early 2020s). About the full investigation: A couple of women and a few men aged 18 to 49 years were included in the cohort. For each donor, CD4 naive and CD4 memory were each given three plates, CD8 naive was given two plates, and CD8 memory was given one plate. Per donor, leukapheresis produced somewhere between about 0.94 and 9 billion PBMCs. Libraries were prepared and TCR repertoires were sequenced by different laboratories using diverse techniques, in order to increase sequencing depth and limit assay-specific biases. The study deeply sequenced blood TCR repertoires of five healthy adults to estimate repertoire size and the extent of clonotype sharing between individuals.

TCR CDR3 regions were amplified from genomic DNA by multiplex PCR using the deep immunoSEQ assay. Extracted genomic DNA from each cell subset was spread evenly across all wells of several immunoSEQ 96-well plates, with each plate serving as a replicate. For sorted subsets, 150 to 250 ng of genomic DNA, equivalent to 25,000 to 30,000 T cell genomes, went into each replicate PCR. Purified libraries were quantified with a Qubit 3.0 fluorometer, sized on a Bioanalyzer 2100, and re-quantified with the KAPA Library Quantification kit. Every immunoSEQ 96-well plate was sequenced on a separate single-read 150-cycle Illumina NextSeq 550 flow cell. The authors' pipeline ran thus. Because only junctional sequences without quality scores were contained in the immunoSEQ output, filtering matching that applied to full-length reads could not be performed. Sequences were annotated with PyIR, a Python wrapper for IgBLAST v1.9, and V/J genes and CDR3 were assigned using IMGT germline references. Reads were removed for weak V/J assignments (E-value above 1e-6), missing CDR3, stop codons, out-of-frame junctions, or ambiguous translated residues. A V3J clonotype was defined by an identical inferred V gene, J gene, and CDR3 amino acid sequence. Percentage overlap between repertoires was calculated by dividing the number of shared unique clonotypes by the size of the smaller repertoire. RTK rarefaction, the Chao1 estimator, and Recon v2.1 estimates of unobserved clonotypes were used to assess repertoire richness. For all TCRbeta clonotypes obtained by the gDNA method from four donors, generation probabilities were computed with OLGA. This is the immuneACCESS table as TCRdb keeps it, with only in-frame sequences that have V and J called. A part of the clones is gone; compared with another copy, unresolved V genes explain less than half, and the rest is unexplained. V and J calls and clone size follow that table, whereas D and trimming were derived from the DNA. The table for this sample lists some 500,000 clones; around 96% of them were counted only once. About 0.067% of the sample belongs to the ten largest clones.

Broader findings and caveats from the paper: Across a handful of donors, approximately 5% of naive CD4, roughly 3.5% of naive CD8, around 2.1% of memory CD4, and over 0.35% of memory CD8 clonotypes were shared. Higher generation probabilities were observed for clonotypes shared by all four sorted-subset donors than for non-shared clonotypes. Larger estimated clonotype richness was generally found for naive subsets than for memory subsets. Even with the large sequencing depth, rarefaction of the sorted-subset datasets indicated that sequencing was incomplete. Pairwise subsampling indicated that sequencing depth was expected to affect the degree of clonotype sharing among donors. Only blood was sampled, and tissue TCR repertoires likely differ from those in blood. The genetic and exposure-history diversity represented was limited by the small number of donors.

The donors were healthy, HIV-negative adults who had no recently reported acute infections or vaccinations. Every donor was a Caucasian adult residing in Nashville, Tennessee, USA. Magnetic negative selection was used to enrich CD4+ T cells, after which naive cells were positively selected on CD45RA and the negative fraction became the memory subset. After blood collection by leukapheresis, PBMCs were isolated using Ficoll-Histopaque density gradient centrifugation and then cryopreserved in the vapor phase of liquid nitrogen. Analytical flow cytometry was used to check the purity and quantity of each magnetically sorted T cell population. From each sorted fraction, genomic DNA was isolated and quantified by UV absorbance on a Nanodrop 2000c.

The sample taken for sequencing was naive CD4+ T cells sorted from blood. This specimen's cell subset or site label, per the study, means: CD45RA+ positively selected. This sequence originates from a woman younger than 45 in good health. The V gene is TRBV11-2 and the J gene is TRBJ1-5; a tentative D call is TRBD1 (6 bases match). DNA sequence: TGTGCCAGCAGCCGCGGGGGGGGCAACAATCAGCCCCAGCATTTT. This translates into CASSRGGGNNQPQHF. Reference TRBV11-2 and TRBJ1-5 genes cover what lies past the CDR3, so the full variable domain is EAGVAQSPRYKIIEKRQSVAFWCNPISGHATLYWYQQILGQGPKLLIQFQNNGVVDDSQLPKDRFSAERLKGVDSTLKIQPAKLEDSAVYLCASSRGGGNNQPQHFGDGTRLSIL.